These 26 T cell receptor beta chains were all obtained from the same sample, sequenced in a study of shared clonotypes between healthy human individuals (dated by TCRdb to 2019 to 2021). The protocol used for the library was the immunoSEQ multiplex PCR assay. TCRdb took this table from immuneACCESS and kept in-frame rearrangements with V and J called. Such tables lack part of the clones; where checked against another copy, unresolved V genes explain under half of the gap, and the rest is unexplained. This sample lists around 1.1 million clones; 60% to 80% were detected once. The top ten clonotypes cover 0.85% to 1% of the sample. Sequences were obtained from memory CD4+ T cells from PBMCs. According to the study, the label for this sample's cell subset or site signals: CD45RA-negative fraction. The origin of the receptors is a young man in good health. Some clones in this sample may be carry-over from other donors' samples.

The V gene is TRBV9, the J gene TRBJ1-2; no reliable D call. Trimming took 7 bases from V and 4 from J, leaving 11 bases between them. CDR3 length equals 12 residues. The germline gives CDR1 SGDLS, CDR2 YYNGEE. This CDR3 is CASERASYGYTF. The DNA for the CDR3 is TGTGCCAGCGAGCGGGCAAGCTATGGCTACACCTTC.

In its sample, this clone was seen once. This sequence joins TRBV2 and TRBJ2-5; D not certain. In germline, CDR1 is SNHLY, CDR2 FYNNEI. V lost 7 bases and J 4 bases, leaving 7 bases between the germline ends. CDR3 size: 11 residues. For the CDR3, the DNA is TGTGCCAGCACCCCGACAGAGACCCAGTACTTC. Its translation is CASTPTETQYF.

The chain links TRBV5-1 to TRBJ2-7; D remains unclear. Germline V gene lookup returns CDR1 SGHRS and CDR2 YFSETQ. V was shortened by 2 bases and J by 4 bases, with 10 bases between the two germline ends. The CDR3 is 13 amino acids. The CDR3 spells CASSLMTRYEQYF. As DNA, the CDR3 is TGCGCCAGCAGCTTAATGACACGTTACGAGCAGTACTTC.

The CDR3 sequence is CASSLESRGTEAFF. DNA for the CDR3: TGTGCCAGCAGCTTAGAGTCGAGGGGAACTGAAGCTTTCTTT. V and J are TRBV5-4 and TRBJ1-1; D may be TRBD1 (5 bases). CDR1 is SGHNT, CDR2 YYREEE, per germline (reference sequence). The length of the CDR3 is 14 residues. V was shortened by 2 bases and J by 5 bases, with 13 bases between the two germline ends.

This clone has a handful of counts. This chain uses TRBV29-1 with TRBJ1-1; D gene uncertain. Trimming took off 7 bases at V and 0 bases at J, with 12 bases between the two ends. CDR3 length equals 13 residues. The V gene's germline CDR1 is SQVTM and CDR2 ANQGSEA. In DNA, the CDR3 is TGCAGCGGAGGGAGTCAGCTGAACACTGAAGCTTTCTTT. Encoded protein: CSGGSQLNTEAFF.

This clone turned up a few times. The same CDR3 can be traced to other DNA sequences in this sample. The chain carries TRBV7-9 and TRBJ1-1, with D perhaps matching TRBD1 (5 bases). This CDR3 region has 12 residues. V was cut by 3 bases and J by 5 bases, with 7 bases left in between. Germline values: CDR1 SEHNR, CDR2 FQNEAQ (reference sequence). The CDR3 spells CASSLWGTEAFF. The CDR3 coding sequence is TGTGCCAGCAGCTTGTGGGGGACTGAAGCTTTCTTT.

The V call is TRBV10-3, the J call TRBJ1-2; D ambiguous. The germline V and J ends were trimmed by 3 bases and 4 bases, with 12 bases remaining between them. Germline V lookup: CDR1 ENHRY, CDR2 SYGVKD. This CDR3 is 14 amino acids long. The CDR3 reads CAISEAERSYGYTF. The CDR3 DNA follows: TGTGCCATCAGTGAAGCGGAGAGGTCCTATGGCTACACCTTC.

The chain combines TRBV5-8 with TRBJ2-3; the D is unclear. V lost 0 bases and J 2 bases, leaving 10 bases between the germline ends. The CDR3 loop spans 15 amino acids. Germline V CDR1 and CDR2: SGHTS, YDEGEE. CDR3 nucleotides: TGTGCCAGCAGCTTGGAAGTGTCTGCCACAGATACGCAGTATTTT. It yields the protein CASSLEVSATDTQYF.

The rearrangement links TRBV5-5 to TRBJ1-5; no firm D call. V gave up 3 bases and J gave up 4 bases, with 8 bases separating them. The CDR3 totals 13 residues. Germline lookup yields CDR1 SGHKS and CDR2 YYEKEE (reference sequence). The CDR3 bases are TGTGCCAGCAGCTCTGTAACGAATCAGCCCCAGCATTTT. It specifies CASSSVTNQPQHF.

The chain is built from TRBV11-3 and TRBJ2-5; 11 positions match TRBD1. Losses at the gene ends were 5 bases for V and 5 bases for J; bases not matched to a gene: 7. Germline CDR1 reads SGHNT; CDR2 reads YENEEA. CDR3 length equals 15 residues. CDR3 sequence: CASSAGQGAKETQYF. The CDR3 DNA follows: TGTGCCAGCAGCGCCGGACAGGGGGCTAAGGAGACCCAGTACTTC.

The rearrangement joins TRBV29-1 to TRBJ1-2; 9 nucleotides agree with TRBD1. The CDR3 covers 13 residues. With V trimmed by 5 bases and J by 8 bases, 9 bases remained unmatched. Germline V gives CDR1 SQVTM, CDR2 ANQGSEA. CDR3 DNA: TGCAGCGTTCAGCCGGGACAGGGATTCGGCTACACCTTC. Protein product: CSVQPGQGFGYTF.

The chain employs TRBV5-1 and TRBJ2-5; 13 positions agree with TRBD2. The CDR3 consists of 16 residues. Germline V CDR1 and CDR2: SGHRS, YFSETQ. V dropped 4 bases and J dropped 2; count of bases not matched to a gene: 5. In nucleotides, the CDR3 is TGCGCCAGCAGCGCCCGACTAGCGGGAGGTCAAGAGACCCAGTACTTC. Protein sequence: CASSARLAGGQETQYF.

The gene calls are TRBV9 and TRBJ2-7, with TRBD1 matching over 10 bases. The germline V gene has CDR1 SGDLS and CDR2 YYNGEE. Losses at the gene ends were 0 bases for V and 3 bases for J; bases not matched to a gene: 6. The length of the CDR3 is 16 residues. The CDR3 coding sequence is TGTGCCAGCAGCGTAGGGGAGGGACAGGGGCACTACGAGCAGTACTTC. Translating it yields CASSVGEGQGHYEQYF.

This sequence joins TRBV2 and TRBJ2-4, with D hard to call. Per germline, CDR1 SNHLY and CDR2 FYNNEI. This CDR3 region has 15 residues. V lost 6 bases and J 0 bases, leaving 12 bases between the germline ends. The CDR3 nucleotides read TGTGCCAGCAGAGCAGAACAACTAGCCAAAAACATTCAGTACTTC. Its protein is CASRAEQLAKNIQYF.

V is TRBV7-8 and J is TRBJ1-1, with unresolved D. Germline V gives CDR1 SGHVS, CDR2 FQNEAQ. There are 16 residues in the CDR3. Trimming took 0 bases from V and 3 from J, leaving 14 bases between them. The CDR3 spells CASSLANPSGYTEAFF. In DNA, the CDR3 is TGTGCCAGCAGCTTAGCGAACCCGTCGGGTTACACTGAAGCTTTCTTT. The whole variable domain, remainder taken from reference TRBV7-8 and TRBJ1-1, is GAGVSQSPRYKVAKRGQDVALRCDPISGHVSLFWYQQALGQGPEFLTYFQNEAQLDKSGLPSDRFFAERPEGSVSTLKIQRTQQEDSAVYLCASSLANPSGYTEAFFGQGTRLTVV.

The chain couples TRBV6-5 to TRBJ1-1; D call uncertain. This CDR3 spans 14 amino acids. In germline, CDR1 is MNHEY, CDR2 SVGAGI. The V end lost 0 bases, the J end lost 6 bases, and 11 bases lay between the germline ends. CDR3 sequence reads: CASSYSRTQAEAFF. In DNA form, the CDR3 reads TGTGCCAGCAGTTACTCGCGGACTCAGGCTGAAGCTTTCTTT.

The chain joins TRBV2 to TRBJ1-1; no definite D call. The length of the CDR3 is 14 residues. Germline values: CDR1 SNHLY, CDR2 FYNNEI. With 4 bases removed from V and 4 bases from J, the gap between germline ends came to 13 bases. Here the CDR3 reads CASSVKGGSTEAFF. In nucleotides, the CDR3 is TGTGCCAGCAGTGTAAAGGGCGGGAGCACTGAAGCTTTCTTT. The full variable domain, rest sourced from reference TRBV2 and TRBJ1-1, is EPEVTQTPSHQVTQMGQEVILRCVPISNHLYFYWYRQILGQKVEFLVSFYNNEISEKSEIFDDQFSVERPDGSNFTLKIRSTKLEDSAMYFCASSVKGGSTEAFFGQGTRLTVV.

In this sample, this clone turned up a few times. The rearrangement uses TRBV6-5 and TRBJ2-5, with TRBD1 as a possible D gene (6 bases). The CDR3 runs 15 residues. The germline V and J ends were trimmed by 7 bases and 2 bases, with 17 bases remaining between them. The V gene's germline CDR1 is MNHEY and CDR2 SVGAGI. The CDR3 reads CASTPGRGLQETQYF. In nucleotides, the CDR3 is TGTGCCAGCACCCCCGGCAGGGGCTTACAAGAGACCCAGTACTTC.

Turning to this clone: A read error may account for a junction end that differs from germline. The chain has TRBV4-2 and TRBJ2-2; 9 bases fit TRBD2. CDR3 length: 19 amino acids. Looked up from germline, CDR1 is LGHNA and CDR2 is YNFKEQ. The CDR3 reads CASSWARGGRVRNTGELFF. For the CDR3, the DNA is TGTGCCAGCAGCTGGGCACGTGGCGGGAGGGTACGAAACACAGGGGAGCTGTTTTTT.

This clone was seen just once. This sequence joins TRBV6-5 and TRBJ1-5; the D is unclear. From germline, CDR1 is MNHEY and CDR2 SVGAGI. The CDR3 extends over 15 amino acids. Deletions cut 0 bases from V and 3 bases from J, with 9 bases between. CDR3 residues: CASSYSSATNQPQHF. DNA for the CDR3: TGTGCCAGCAGTTACTCCTCTGCTACCAATCAGCCCCAGCATTTT.

The chain combines TRBV18 with TRBJ2-6, with TRBD1 as a possible D gene (6 bases). V lost 6 bases and J 2 bases, leaving 14 bases between the germline ends. The CDR3 length is 16 residues. CDR1 and CDR2 (germline): KGHSH, LQKENI. CDR3 bases: TGTGCCAGCTCCCCCCTTACAGGGACTGGGGCCAACGTCCTGACTTTC. As protein: CASSPLTGTGANVLTF.

The chain couples TRBV28 to TRBJ2-1, with 9 bases fitting TRBD2. V trimming: 3 bases; J trimming: 7 bases; junction bases outside the gene matches: 1. The CDR3 runs 13 residues. Germline values: CDR1 MDHEN, CDR2 SYDVKM. The CDR3 DNA reads TGTGCCAGCAGTTTGCTAGCGGGAAATGAGCAGTTCTTC. It yields the protein CASSLLAGNEQFF.

The chain recombines TRBV2 with TRBJ2-7, with 8 bases lining up with TRBD1. Trimming cost V 5 bases and J 0 bases; bases outside gene matches: 9. Germline lookup yields CDR1 SNHLY and CDR2 FYNNEI. CDR3 size: 16 residues. The CDR3 is CASSPQQGVSSYEQYF. In DNA form, the CDR3 reads TGTGCCAGCAGTCCTCAACAGGGGGTTAGCTCCTACGAGCAGTACTTC. Based on the CDR3 plus reference TRBV2 and TRBJ2-7, the full variable domain is EPEVTQTPSHQVTQMGQEVILRCVPISNHLYFYWYRQILGQKVEFLVSFYNNEISEKSEIFDDQFSVERPDGSNFTLKIRSTKLEDSAMYFCASSPQQGVSSYEQYFGPGTRLTVT.

The chain has TRBV6-5 and TRBJ2-7; 7 positions match TRBD1. This CDR3 is 14 amino acids long. In germline, CDR1 is MNHEY, CDR2 SVGAGI. V was pared by 8 bases and J by 0 bases, with 7 bases of the junction left unmatched. CDR3 residues: CASGKGQNSYEQYF. In DNA, the CDR3 is TGTGCCAGCGGGAAGGGACAGAACTCCTACGAGCAGTACTTC.

Here the CDR3 DNA reads TGTGCCAGCAGTCTTAGCGGGCTATCCCCCTACGAGCAGTACTTC. As protein: CASSLSGLSPYEQYF. The chain recombines TRBV28 with TRBJ2-7, with 7 bases lining up with TRBD2. The V segment lost 5 bases and the J segment 2 bases; nucleotides outside the gene matches: 9. CDR1 is MDHEN, CDR2 SYDVKM, per germline. CDR3 length: 15 residues.

This clone has a handful of counts. Different DNA sequences within this sample yield the same CDR3. The CDR3 DNA reads TGTGCCACCAGCAGAGATCCGGGCGATACGCAGTATTTT. Protein sequence: CATSRDPGDTQYF. This chain connects TRBV15 to TRBJ2-3; D ambiguous. The CDR3 sequence is 13 residues long. The V and J ends lost 0 bases and 6 bases respectively, with 7 bases between them. Germline CDR1 and CDR2: LNHNV and YYDKDF (reference sequence).